Listed below are T cell receptor beta chains from one sample, sequenced in a study of technical replicates of blood from several donors. The table came from immunoSEQ multiplex PCR; TCRdb's copy has only in-frame clones and leaves some out. Of about 100,000 clones listed, roughly 95% were seen once; the top ten hold roughly 0.22%. The sequenced material came from T cells isolated from PBMCs. The receptors come from a human donor in good health. Both conserved end residues are part of each CDR3. D genes are given only for firm matches. Not every row has a clone size; where given, it reads once, few, many or a size class.

clone size: -; D gene: -; J gene: TRBJ2-7; V gene: TRBV4-1; CDR3 DNA: TGCGCCAGCAGCCAAGATACGGAGGAGCAGTACTTC; CDR3 protein: CASSQDTEEQYF
clone size: -; D gene: -; J gene: TRBJ2-1; V gene: TRBV4-1; CDR3 DNA: TGCGCCAGCAGCCATCCGGGAGCCTCTGAGCAGTTCTTC; CDR3 protein: CASSHPGASEQFF
clone size: -; D gene: -; J gene: TRBJ2-3; V gene: TRBV5-1; CDR3 DNA: TGCGCCAGCAGCTTCTGGGAGCTTGATGATACGCAGTATTTT; CDR3 protein: CASSFWELDDTQYF
clone size: -; D gene: -; J gene: TRBJ1-1; V gene: TRBV2; CDR3 DNA: TGTGCCAGCAGTGTTGGAGAGATGAACACTGAAGCTTTCTTT; CDR3 protein: CASSVGEMNTEAFF
clone size: -; D gene: -; J gene: TRBJ2-1; V gene: TRBV27; CDR3 DNA: TGTGCCAGCAGTTTGGGGACAAGCTCCTACAATGAGCAGTTCTTC; CDR3 protein: CASSLGTSSYNEQFF
clone size: once; D gene: TRBD1; J gene: TRBJ2-5; V gene: TRBV6-6; CDR3 DNA: TGTGCCAGCAGTCACGGGACAGGGCGAGAGACCCAGTACTTC; CDR3 protein: CASSHGTGRETQYF
clone size: -; D gene: -; J gene: TRBJ2-7; V gene: TRBV11-3; CDR3 DNA: TGTGCCAGCAGCCCCCCCCTAACCCACGAGCAGTACTTC; CDR3 protein: CASSPPLTHEQYF
clone size: -; D gene: -; J gene: TRBJ2-7; V gene: TRBV5-6; CDR3 DNA: TGTGCCAGCAGCTTGTTTGTGTGGACAGACTCCTACGAGCAGTACTTC; CDR3 protein: CASSLFVWTDSYEQYF
clone size: -; D gene: TRBD2; J gene: TRBJ2-7; V gene: TRBV4-1; CDR3 DNA: TGCGCCAGCAGCCAAGATCGGGGGGACGGTCACGAGCAGTACTTC; CDR3 protein: CASSQDRGDGHEQYF
clone size: -; D gene: -; J gene: TRBJ2-1; V gene: TRBV6-5; CDR3 DNA: TGTGCCAGCAGATTAGCGGCCTACAATGAGCAGTTCTTC; CDR3 protein: CASRLAAYNEQFF
clone size: -; D gene: -; J gene: TRBJ2-7; V gene: TRBV7-9; CDR3 DNA: TGTGCCAGCAGCGACGAAGGCGGAATTAGTGGGTACGAGCAGTACTTC; CDR3 protein: CASSDEGGISGYEQYF
clone size: -; D gene: -; J gene: TRBJ1-5; V gene: TRBV6-5; CDR3 DNA: TGTGCCAGCGGATCGGGGGGCAATCAGCCCCAGCATTTT; CDR3 protein: CASGSGGNQPQHF
clone size: few; D gene: TRBD1; J gene: TRBJ1-1; V gene: TRBV4-1; CDR3 DNA: TGCGCCAGCAGCCCGTACTGGACAGGGGGAGGTAGTGAAGCTTTCTTT; CDR3 protein: CASSPYWTGGGSEAFF
clone size: once; D gene: TRBD2; J gene: TRBJ2-3; V gene: TRBV29-1; CDR3 DNA: TGCAGCGTTGCTCCTAGCGGGGGAACCACAGATACGCAGTATTTT; CDR3 protein: CSVAPSGGTTDTQYF
clone size: -; D gene: -; J gene: TRBJ1-3; V gene: TRBV7-6; CDR3 DNA: TGTGCCAGCAGCTTGGGATCCGGAGGAGACACCATATATTTT; CDR3 protein: CASSLGSGGDTIYF
clone size: -; D gene: TRBD2; J gene: TRBJ2-3; V gene: TRBV9; CDR3 DNA: TGTGCCAGCAGCGATAGCGGGGGGGCCTACGATACGCAGTATTTT; CDR3 protein: CASSDSGGAYDTQYF
clone size: -; D gene: -; J gene: TRBJ2-5; V gene: TRBV18; CDR3 DNA: TGTGCCAGCTCGCCGACGACAGGTCAAGAGACCCAGTACTTC; CDR3 protein: CASSPTTGQETQYF
clone size: -; D gene: -; J gene: TRBJ2-1; V gene: TRBV7-3; CDR3 DNA: TGTGCCAGCAGCTTAGGCGACAGGAGAAATGAGCAGTTCTTC; CDR3 protein: CASSLGDRRNEQFF
clone size: once; D gene: -; J gene: TRBJ1-1; V gene: TRBV5-8; CDR3 DNA: TGTGCCAGCAGCCCCCGAGGGAACACTGAAGCTTTCTTT; CDR3 protein: CASSPRGNTEAFF
clone size: -; D gene: -; J gene: TRBJ2-1; V gene: TRBV7-6; CDR3 DNA: TGTGCCAGCAGCTTAATGCGTGGACAATATTACAATGAGCAGTTCTTC; CDR3 protein: CASSLMRGQYYNEQFF
clone size: -; D gene: -; J gene: TRBJ1-2; V gene: TRBV29-1; CDR3 DNA: TGCAGCGTTGTGAGCCAAGCTAACTATGGCTACACCTTC; CDR3 protein: CSVVSQANYGYTF
clone size: -; D gene: TRBD1; J gene: TRBJ2-1; V gene: TRBV28; CDR3 DNA: TGTGCCAGCAGTTTATCTCCAGGGGGCACCTACAATGAGCAGTTCTTC; CDR3 protein: CASSLSPGGTYNEQFF
clone size: -; D gene: -; J gene: TRBJ2-4; V gene: TRBV25-1; CDR3 DNA: TGTGCCAGCAGTGATTCAGGCCAAAACATTCAGTACTTC; CDR3 protein: CASSDSGQNIQYF
clone size: -; D gene: TRBD1; J gene: TRBJ2-2; V gene: TRBV7-9; CDR3 DNA: TGTGCCAGCAGCTTAGGCCTCCAGGGGGCAAGGGACACCGGGGAGCTGTTTTTT; CDR3 protein: CASSLGLQGARDTGELFF
clone size: -; D gene: TRBD1; J gene: TRBJ2-3; V gene: TRBV27; CDR3 DNA: TGTGCCAGCAGTTATATACCCGGGACAGGGGGCACAGATACGCAGTATTTT; CDR3 protein: CASSYIPGTGGTDTQYF
clone size: -; D gene: TRBD2; J gene: TRBJ2-1; V gene: TRBV27; CDR3 DNA: TGTGCCAGCAGTGCCCTAGCGGGATCCCACAATGAGCAGTTCTTC; CDR3 protein: CASSALAGSHNEQFF
clone size: -; D gene: -; J gene: TRBJ1-2; V gene: TRBV15; CDR3 DNA: TGTGCCACCAGCAGAGAGGGGCTGAGGTTCCTTTTCTATGGCTACACCTTC; CDR3 protein: CATSREGLRFLFYGYTF
clone size: few; D gene: TRBD1; J gene: TRBJ1-1; V gene: TRBV5-1; CDR3 DNA: TGCGCCAGCAGTTCAGGACAGGGGGGGAACACTGAAGCTTTCTTT; CDR3 protein: CASSSGQGGNTEAFF